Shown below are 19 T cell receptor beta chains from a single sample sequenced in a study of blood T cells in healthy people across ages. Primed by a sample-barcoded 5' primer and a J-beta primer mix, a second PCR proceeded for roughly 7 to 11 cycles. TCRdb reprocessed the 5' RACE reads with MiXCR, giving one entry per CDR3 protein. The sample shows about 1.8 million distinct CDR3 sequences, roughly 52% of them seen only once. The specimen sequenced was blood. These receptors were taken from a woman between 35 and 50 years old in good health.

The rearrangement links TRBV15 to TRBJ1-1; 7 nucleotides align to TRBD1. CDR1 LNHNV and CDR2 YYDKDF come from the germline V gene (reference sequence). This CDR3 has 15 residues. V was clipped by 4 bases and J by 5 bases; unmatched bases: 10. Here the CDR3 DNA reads TGTGCCACCAGCACAGAAAAACCAGGGGGGACTGAAGCTTTCTTT. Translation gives CATSTEKPGGTEAFF.

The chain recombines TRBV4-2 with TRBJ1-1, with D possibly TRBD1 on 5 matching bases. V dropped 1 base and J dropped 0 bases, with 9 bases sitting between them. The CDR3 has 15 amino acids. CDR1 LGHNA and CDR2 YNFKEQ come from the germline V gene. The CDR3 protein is CASSQAGRMNTEAFF. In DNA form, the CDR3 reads TGTGCCAGCAGCCAAGCGGGACGGATGAACACTGAAGCTTTCTTT.

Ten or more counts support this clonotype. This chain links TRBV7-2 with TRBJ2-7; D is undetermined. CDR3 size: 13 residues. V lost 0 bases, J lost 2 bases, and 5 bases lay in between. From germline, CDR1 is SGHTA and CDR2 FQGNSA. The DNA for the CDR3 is TGTGCCAGCAGCTTAGCAGGGACCTACGAGCAGTACTTC. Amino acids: CASSLAGTYEQYF. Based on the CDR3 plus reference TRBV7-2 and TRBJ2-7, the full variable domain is GAGVSQSPSNKVTEKGKDVELRCDPISGHTALYWYRQSLGQGLEFLIYFQGNSAPDKSGLPSDRFSAERTGGSVSTLTIQRTQQEDSAVYLCASSLAGTYEQYFGPGTRLTVT.

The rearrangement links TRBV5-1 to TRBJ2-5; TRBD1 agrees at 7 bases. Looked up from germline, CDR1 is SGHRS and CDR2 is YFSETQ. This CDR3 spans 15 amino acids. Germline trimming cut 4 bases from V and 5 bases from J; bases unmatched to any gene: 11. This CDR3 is CASSASTGLGETQYF. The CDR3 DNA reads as TGCGCCAGCAGCGCGTCGACAGGGCTAGGGGAGACCCAGTACTTC.

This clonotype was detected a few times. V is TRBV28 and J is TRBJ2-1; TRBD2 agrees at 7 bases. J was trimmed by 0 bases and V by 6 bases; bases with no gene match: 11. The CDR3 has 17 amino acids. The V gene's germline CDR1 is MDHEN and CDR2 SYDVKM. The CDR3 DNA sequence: TGTGCCAGCAGACCGACACGGGGGGTGAGCTCCTACAATGAGCAGTTCTTC. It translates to CASRPTRGVSSYNEQFF.

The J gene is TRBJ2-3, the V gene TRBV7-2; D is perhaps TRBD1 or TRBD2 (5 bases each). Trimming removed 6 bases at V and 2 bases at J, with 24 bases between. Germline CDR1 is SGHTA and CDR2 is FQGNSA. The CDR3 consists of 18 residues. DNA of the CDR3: TGTGCCAGCAGGGCCTCCCTTCGTCTCGGGGCATTCACAGATACGCAGTATTTT. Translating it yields CASRASLRLGAFTDTQYF.

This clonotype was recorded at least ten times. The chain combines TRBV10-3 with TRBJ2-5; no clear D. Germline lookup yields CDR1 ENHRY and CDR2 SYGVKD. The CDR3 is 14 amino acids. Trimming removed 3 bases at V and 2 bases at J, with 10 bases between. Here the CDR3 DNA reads TGTGCCATCAGTGAAGGGCAGTTACAAGAGACCCAGTACTTC. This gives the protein CAISEGQLQETQYF.

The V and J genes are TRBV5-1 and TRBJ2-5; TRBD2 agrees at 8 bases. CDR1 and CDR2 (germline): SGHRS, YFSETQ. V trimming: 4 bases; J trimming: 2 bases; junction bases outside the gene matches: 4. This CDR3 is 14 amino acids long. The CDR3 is CASSVIAGQETQYF. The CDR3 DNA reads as TGCGCCAGCAGCGTGATAGCGGGGCAAGAGACCCAGTACTTC. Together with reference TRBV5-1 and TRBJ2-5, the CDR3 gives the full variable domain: KAGVTQTPRYLIKTRGQQVTLSCSPISGHRSVSWYQQTPGQGLQFLFEYFSETQRNKGNFPGRFSGRQFSNSRSEMNVSTLELGDSALYLCASSVIAGQETQYFGPGTRLLVL.

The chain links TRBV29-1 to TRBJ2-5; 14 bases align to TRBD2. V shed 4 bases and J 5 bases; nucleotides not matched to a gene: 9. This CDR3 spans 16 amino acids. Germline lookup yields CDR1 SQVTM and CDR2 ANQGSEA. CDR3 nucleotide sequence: TGCAGCGTTGCAGGACTAGCGGGGGGAGGACTGGAGACCCAGTACTTC. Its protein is CSVAGLAGGGLETQYF.

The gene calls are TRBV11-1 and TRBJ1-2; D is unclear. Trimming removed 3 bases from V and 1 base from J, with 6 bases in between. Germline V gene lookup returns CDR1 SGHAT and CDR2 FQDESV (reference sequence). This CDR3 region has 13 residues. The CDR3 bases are TGTGCCAGCAGCTTCAACCTTAACTATGGCTACACCTTC. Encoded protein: CASSFNLNYGYTF.

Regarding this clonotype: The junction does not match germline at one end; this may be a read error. In DNA form, the CDR3 reads TGTGCCAGCAGTACCCCCATCAGTCGGGTAGCGGGGGACAGACAAGAGACCCGGTACTTC. Encoded protein: CASSTPISRVAGDRQETRYF. The V gene is TRBV2, the J gene TRBJ2-5, with 9 nucleotides matching TRBD2. CDR1 SNHLY and CDR2 FYNNEI come from the germline V gene. The CDR3 length is 20 residues.

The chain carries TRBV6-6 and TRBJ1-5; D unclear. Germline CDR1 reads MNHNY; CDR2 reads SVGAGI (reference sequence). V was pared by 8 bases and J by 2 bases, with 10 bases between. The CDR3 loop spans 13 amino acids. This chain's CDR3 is CASAAARNQPQHF. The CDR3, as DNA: TGTGCCAGCGCAGCGGCGCGCAATCAGCCCCAGCATTTT.

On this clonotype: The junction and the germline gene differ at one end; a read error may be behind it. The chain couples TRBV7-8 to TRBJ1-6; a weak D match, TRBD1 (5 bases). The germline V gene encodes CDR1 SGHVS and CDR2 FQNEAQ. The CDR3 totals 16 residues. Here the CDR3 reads CASSLLLGEVNSPLHF. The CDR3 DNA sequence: TGTGCCAGCAGCTTATTGCTGGGGGAGGTTAATTCACCTCTCCACTTT.

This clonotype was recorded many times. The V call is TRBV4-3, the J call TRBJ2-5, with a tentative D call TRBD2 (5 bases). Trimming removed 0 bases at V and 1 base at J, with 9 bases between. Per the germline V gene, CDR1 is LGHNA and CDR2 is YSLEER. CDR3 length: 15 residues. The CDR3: CASSQDLAPQETQYF. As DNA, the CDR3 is TGCGCCAGCAGCCAAGATTTAGCGCCCCAAGAGACCCAGTACTTC.

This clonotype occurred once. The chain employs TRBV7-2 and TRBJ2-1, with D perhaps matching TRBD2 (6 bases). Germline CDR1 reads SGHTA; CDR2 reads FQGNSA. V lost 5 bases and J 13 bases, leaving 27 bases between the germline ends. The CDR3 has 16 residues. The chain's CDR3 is CASSPQAAEGKNIQFF. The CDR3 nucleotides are TGTGCCAGCAGCCCACAGGCAGCGGAGGGCAAAAACATTCAGTTCTTC.

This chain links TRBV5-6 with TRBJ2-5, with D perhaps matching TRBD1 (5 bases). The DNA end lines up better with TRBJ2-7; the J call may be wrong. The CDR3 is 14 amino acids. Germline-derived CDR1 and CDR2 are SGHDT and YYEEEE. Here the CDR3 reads CASSFGAGPNEQYF. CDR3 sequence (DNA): TGTGCCAGCAGCTTTGGGGCAGGGCCTAACGAGCAGTACTTC.

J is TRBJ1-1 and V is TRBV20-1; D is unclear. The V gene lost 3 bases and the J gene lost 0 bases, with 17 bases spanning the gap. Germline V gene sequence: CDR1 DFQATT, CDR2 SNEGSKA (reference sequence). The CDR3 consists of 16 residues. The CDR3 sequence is CSARDTRGGVNTEAFF. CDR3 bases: TGCAGTGCTAGGGATACTCGGGGAGGCGTGAACACTGAAGCTTTCTTT.

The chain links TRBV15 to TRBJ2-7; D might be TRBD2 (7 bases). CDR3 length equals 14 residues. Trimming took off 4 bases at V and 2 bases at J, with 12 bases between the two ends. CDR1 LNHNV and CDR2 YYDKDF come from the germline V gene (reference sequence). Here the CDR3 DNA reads TGTGCCACCAGCACAGGAGGGGGGGCCTACGAGCAGTACTTC. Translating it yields CATSTGGGAYEQYF.

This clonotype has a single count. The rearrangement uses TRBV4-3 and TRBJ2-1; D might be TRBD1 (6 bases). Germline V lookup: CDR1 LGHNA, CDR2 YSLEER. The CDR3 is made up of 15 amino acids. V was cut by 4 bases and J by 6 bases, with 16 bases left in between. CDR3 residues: CASSRQEEKGNEQFF. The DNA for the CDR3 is TGCGCCAGCAGCCGACAGGAGGAGAAGGGCAATGAGCAGTTCTTC.